This TCR beta chain was found in a study of T cells in Graves' hyperthyroidism and ophthalmopathy. Study conclusions and caveats: In the blood, most expanded thyroid clonotypes above 0.001 appeared as well.

On this clonotype itself: Its specificity is unknown.

There are 15 residues in the CDR3. Germline V gene sequence: CDR1 SGHAT, CDR2 FQNNGV. Trimming took off 4 bases at V and 2 bases at J, with 9 bases between the two ends. TCR beta CDR3 regions were amplified from RNA. HTBI primers drove first-round RT-PCR of the TCR CDR3. TCRdb ran MiXCR on the multiplex PCR reads and lists one entry per CDR3 protein. The sample holds about 420,000 distinct CDR3 sequences, about an eighth seen once. This chain connects TRBV11-2 to TRBJ2-6; no definite D call. The sequence derives from a woman aged 18-30 years with Graves' hyperthyroidism. The specimen sequenced was blood. CDR3: CASSSEATGANVLTF. CDR3 DNA: TGTGCCAGCAGCTCTGAAGCGACTGGGGCCAACGTCCTGACTTTC.